Included here is one T cell receptor beta chain sequence, with context. Sequenced by immunoSEQ multiplex PCR; TCRdb stores in-frame clones only, minus some. This table has some 1.5 million clones, around 97% appearing once. Trimming left V 5 bases short and J 6 bases short, with 13 bases between. Germline V CDR1 and CDR2: SEHNR, FQNEAQ (reference sequence). The CDR3 covers 14 residues. This sample was included in a study of shared clonotypes between healthy human individuals. The clonotype was recovered from a man aged 25 to 40 in good health. Sequencing was carried out using naive CD4+ T cells sorted from blood. Stated subset: CD45RA+ positively selected. The rearrangement links TRBV7-9 to TRBJ2-2; D perhaps matches TRBD1 (6 bases). CDR3 sequence reads: CASSPQKGAGELFF. Written as DNA, the CDR3 is TGTGCCAGCAGCCCCCAGAAGGGGGCCGGGGAGCTGTTTTTT.